This entry lists 2 T cell receptor beta chains sequenced from one sample in a study of spatial heterogeneity in lung cancer. Time point meaning: sample taken at primary tumor resection. Study-level findings and limits: Higher tumor mutation counts went along with higher counts of expanded intratumoral alpha and beta TCRs.

Their antigens are not known. TCRdb reprocessed the 5' RACE reads via MiXCR and lists one record per CDR3 protein. The top ten clones hold around 21% of a sample with approximately 94,000 distinct CDR3 sequences, around 4.8% of them seen once. The sequencing used lung tumor tissue, collected at surgery. The receptors were gathered from a male donor with early-stage non-small cell lung cancer.

This clonotype was detected many times. The chain has TRBV30 and TRBJ1-5, with D hard to call. The ends were cut back, 1 base at V and 4 bases at J, with 5 bases in the middle. Per germline, CDR1 GTSNPN and CDR2 SVGIG (reference sequence). The CDR3 is 12 amino acids. This chain's CDR3 is CAWSEGNQPQHF. CDR3 bases: TGTGCCTGGAGTGAAGGGAATCAGCCCCAGCATTTT.

In its sample, this clonotype was seen many times. The V gene is TRBV5-1, the J gene TRBJ1-2; TRBD1 aligns across 7 bases. The CDR3 extends over 14 amino acids. Germline loops: CDR1 SGHRS, CDR2 YFSETQ. Unmatched junction bases numbered 7, after V lost 3 bases and J lost 5 bases. CDR3 residues: CASSSTLQGYGYTF. The DNA of the CDR3 is TGCGCCAGCAGCTCAACCTTACAGGGGTATGGCTACACCTTC.